This is a list of T cell receptor beta chains from one sample in a study of shared clonotypes between healthy human individuals. The data were produced by immunoSEQ multiplex PCR, yet TCRdb's version contains in-frame clones alone and is incomplete. Here the sample spans about 2 million clones, about 95% being singletons. Sequences were obtained from naive CD8+ T cells sorted from blood. The receptors were gathered from a man aged 18 to 35 in good health. The conserved cysteine and the conserved F or W are not part of the CDR3 here.

TRBV7-8,12,ASSPMYREEEQY
TRBV5-6,14,ASSLELAGVLETQY
TRBV9,13,ASSTVGGGDDGYT
TRBV28,14,ASRPHPGTGAYEQY
TRBV6-1,12,ASSAKGQGTEAF
TRBV11-2,14,ASSYSEPEANEKLF
TRBV19,12,ASSPSSNNSPLH
TRBV19,11,ASLGGPRDEQY
TRBV7-9,13,ASSSLAFLSETQY
TRBV19,11,ASSAQAGYGYT
TRBV4-3,15,ASSPRISGQGSHEQY
TRBV21-1,14,ASSKAPYRGTHGYT
TRBV6-5,12,ASSYGQGSYEQY
TRBV9,14,ASSVGGTGTSYEQY